The clone carrying this T cell receptor (beta chain) was seen more than once but under ten times. The target antigen is unknown. This specimen belongs to a study of CD8 T cells in ankylosing spondylitis. It was by quantitative 5'-RACE with molecular barcodes that TCR beta libraries were made. TCRdb ran MiXCR on the 5' RACE reads and lists one entry per CDR3 protein. The sample includes 500,000 or so distinct CDR3 sequences, approximately 5.3% of them seen just once. Germline V lookup: CDR1 SGHTA, CDR2 FQGNSA. Losses at the gene ends were 0 bases for V and 9 bases for J; bases not matched to a gene: 6. The CDR3 is made up of 16 amino acids. Regarding the study as a whole: As reported, disease-linked clones showed significant enrichment in matched ankylosing spondylitis synovial fluid. In ankylosing spondylitis blood, a motif of about 8 highly homologous TCR beta variants appeared characteristic.

This clonotype originated in a male donor with ankylosing spondylitis. V and J are TRBV7-2 and TRBJ2-1; 12 bases line up with TRBD2. Sequences were obtained from blood, either unsorted or a sorted T cell fraction (not recorded which). The CDR3 here is CASSLAASGRAVEQFF. Written as DNA, the CDR3 is TGTGCCAGCAGCTTAGCAGCTAGCGGGAGGGCCGTTGAGCAGTTCTTC.